This T cell receptor (beta chain) is drawn from a study of T-cell memory formation after mild COVID-19 (dated by TCRdb to the early 2020s). Study-wide context: Most TCR sequence clusters were specific to one of the two donors. Longitudinal TCRalpha and TCRbeta repertoire sequencing tracked T-cell clones expanding and contracting after mild COVID-19 in a couple of donors. Two young, previously healthy adult volunteers made up the cohort, one male and one female.

The sequencer listed for this sample is Illumina NovaSeq 6000. TCRalpha and TCRbeta cDNA libraries were built by 5'RACE with constant-segment primers, adding sample barcodes and unique molecular identifiers. RNA was extracted from every sample with Trizol reagent. Library amplification was performed in two PCR steps, and a second sample barcode and Illumina TruSeq adapters were introduced in the second step. Libraries were sequenced on an Illumina NovaSeq with 2 x 150 bp paired-end reads. The authors' analysis ran thus. With migec v1.2.7, reads were demultiplexed and then collapsed into UMI-guided consensus sequences. Using mixcr v2.1.11, UMI consensuses were aligned to TRA and TRB V and J templates and then assembled into clonotypes. A clonotype was counted as expanded or contracted only when both edgeR and NoisET called the clonotype significant, with the noise models trained on biological replicates. For edgeR calls, a false discovery rate-adjusted p below 0.01 and a log2 fold-change threshold of 1 were applied. As an exploratory analysis of dynamics, max-normalized trajectories of the 1000 most abundant clonotypes were examined by PCA with hierarchical clustering. Each responding clone was given a CD4 or CD8 phenotype based on the CD4+ and CD8+ repertoires, which had been sequenced separately. TCRdb itself trimmed the public reads at Q25 with fastp, ran MiXCR and retained productive beta chains. Each CDR3 protein appears once, grouped with its most common genes and DNA. The V and J calls reflect TCRdb's pipeline rather than the authors' work. Within this sample are 45,000 or so distinct CDR3 sequences, with roughly 6.6% of them counted one time only. Approximately 0.74% of the sample comes from the top ten.

General findings and caveats noted by the study authors: Contracting CD4+ clones appeared mostly in the CM and EM memory subsets, whereas CD8+ clones were enriched in EMRA. Some responding clones were found in pre-infection memory, which suggests that pre-existing cross-reactive memory T cells took part in the SARS-CoV-2 response. Whether the second-wave clones peaking on day 37 were SARS-CoV-2 specific was not confirmed. The study included only a couple of mild cases, and larger cohorts that include severe cases with pre-infection samples were judged to be necessary. Clones that contracted from day 15 to 85 showed balanced CD4/CD8 phenotypes, whereas a second wave of clones that expanded from day 15 to 37 leaned towards CD4+.

The germline V gene provides CDR1 SGHRS and CDR2 YFSETQ. CDR3 length: 15 amino acids, cysteine to phenylalanine. The retained sequence is limited to the CDR3, 45 bases, with the frame set at the first base. The junction carries 9 bases between V and J, which are trimmed by 0 bases and 0 bases respectively. To note about this clonotype: Its binding antigen is unknown. Base qualities are not provided; no much larger clone lies one nucleotide away.

Ficoll-Paque density gradient centrifugation was the method used to isolate PBMCs. The rearranged chain carries TRBV5-1 and TRBJ1-1; no D segment can be confidently identified. The clonotype comes from an adult who had mild COVID-19 (a few samples of this study predate the infection). The sample titles of this study are shuffled in the database, so cell type and time point are left out. The source material was PBMCs or a T cell subset sorted from them (not recorded which). The CDR3 protein is CASSLDPGMNTEAFF. The DNA is as follows: TGCGCCAGCAGCTTGGACCCGGGCATGAACACTGAAGCTTTCTTT.